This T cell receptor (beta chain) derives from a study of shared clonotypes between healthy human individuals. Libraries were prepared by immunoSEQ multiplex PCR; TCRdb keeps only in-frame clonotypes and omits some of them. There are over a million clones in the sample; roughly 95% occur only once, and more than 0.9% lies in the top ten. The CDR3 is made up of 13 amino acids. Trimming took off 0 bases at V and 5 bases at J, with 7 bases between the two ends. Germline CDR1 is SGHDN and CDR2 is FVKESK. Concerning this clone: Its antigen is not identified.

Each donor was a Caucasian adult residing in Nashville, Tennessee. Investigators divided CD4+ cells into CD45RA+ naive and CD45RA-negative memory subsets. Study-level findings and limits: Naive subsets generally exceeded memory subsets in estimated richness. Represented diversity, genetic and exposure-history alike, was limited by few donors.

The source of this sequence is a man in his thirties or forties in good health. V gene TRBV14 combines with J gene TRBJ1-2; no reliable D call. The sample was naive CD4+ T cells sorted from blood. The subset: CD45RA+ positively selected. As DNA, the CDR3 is TGTGCCAGCAGCCAAGACAGGATTTATGGCTACACCTTC. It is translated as CASSQDRIYGYTF.